This T cell receptor (beta chain) was observed in a study of control samples from healthy donors and cancer patients. TCRdb's copy holds only in-frame clones and misses some; the assay was immunoSEQ multiplex PCR. The sample has about 120,000 clones; 88% are singletons. The CDR3 totals 15 residues. Per germline, CDR1 MGHDK and CDR2 SYGVNS. The V gene end was trimmed by 6 bases and the J gene end by 4 bases; junction bases not matched to a gene: 5. The gene calls are TRBV25-1 and TRBJ2-1; 11 nucleotides align to TRBD2. The receptor was isolated from an older woman with lung cancer. Source material: PBMCs. The CDR3 nucleotides read TGTGCCAGCAGCGGCACTAGCGGGGGATACAATGAGCAGTTCTTC. This gives the protein CASSGTSGGYNEQFF.